This T cell receptor (beta chain) originates from a study of blood T cells in healthy people across ages. A second PCR of 7 to 11 cycles used a sample-barcoded 5' primer and a J-beta primer mix. Every cDNA was tagged by a template-switch adaptor with 12 random nucleotides. TCRdb re-called the 5' RACE reads through MiXCR, storing one row per CDR3 protein. The profile shows roughly 720,000 distinct CDR3 sequences, 50% to 65% of them singletons. CDR3 length: 15 amino acids. The germline gives CDR1 GTSNPN, CDR2 SVGIG (reference sequence). V was pared by 2 bases and J by 5 bases, with 18 bases between. The source of this sequence is an elderly man in good health. Sequencing input: blood. The chain links TRBV30 to TRBJ1-2; a weak D match, TRBD1 (6 bases). The chain's CDR3 is CAWSKGHLTGYGYTF. Written as DNA, the CDR3 is TGTGCCTGGAGTAAGGGACACTTGACGGGATATGGCTACACCTTC.